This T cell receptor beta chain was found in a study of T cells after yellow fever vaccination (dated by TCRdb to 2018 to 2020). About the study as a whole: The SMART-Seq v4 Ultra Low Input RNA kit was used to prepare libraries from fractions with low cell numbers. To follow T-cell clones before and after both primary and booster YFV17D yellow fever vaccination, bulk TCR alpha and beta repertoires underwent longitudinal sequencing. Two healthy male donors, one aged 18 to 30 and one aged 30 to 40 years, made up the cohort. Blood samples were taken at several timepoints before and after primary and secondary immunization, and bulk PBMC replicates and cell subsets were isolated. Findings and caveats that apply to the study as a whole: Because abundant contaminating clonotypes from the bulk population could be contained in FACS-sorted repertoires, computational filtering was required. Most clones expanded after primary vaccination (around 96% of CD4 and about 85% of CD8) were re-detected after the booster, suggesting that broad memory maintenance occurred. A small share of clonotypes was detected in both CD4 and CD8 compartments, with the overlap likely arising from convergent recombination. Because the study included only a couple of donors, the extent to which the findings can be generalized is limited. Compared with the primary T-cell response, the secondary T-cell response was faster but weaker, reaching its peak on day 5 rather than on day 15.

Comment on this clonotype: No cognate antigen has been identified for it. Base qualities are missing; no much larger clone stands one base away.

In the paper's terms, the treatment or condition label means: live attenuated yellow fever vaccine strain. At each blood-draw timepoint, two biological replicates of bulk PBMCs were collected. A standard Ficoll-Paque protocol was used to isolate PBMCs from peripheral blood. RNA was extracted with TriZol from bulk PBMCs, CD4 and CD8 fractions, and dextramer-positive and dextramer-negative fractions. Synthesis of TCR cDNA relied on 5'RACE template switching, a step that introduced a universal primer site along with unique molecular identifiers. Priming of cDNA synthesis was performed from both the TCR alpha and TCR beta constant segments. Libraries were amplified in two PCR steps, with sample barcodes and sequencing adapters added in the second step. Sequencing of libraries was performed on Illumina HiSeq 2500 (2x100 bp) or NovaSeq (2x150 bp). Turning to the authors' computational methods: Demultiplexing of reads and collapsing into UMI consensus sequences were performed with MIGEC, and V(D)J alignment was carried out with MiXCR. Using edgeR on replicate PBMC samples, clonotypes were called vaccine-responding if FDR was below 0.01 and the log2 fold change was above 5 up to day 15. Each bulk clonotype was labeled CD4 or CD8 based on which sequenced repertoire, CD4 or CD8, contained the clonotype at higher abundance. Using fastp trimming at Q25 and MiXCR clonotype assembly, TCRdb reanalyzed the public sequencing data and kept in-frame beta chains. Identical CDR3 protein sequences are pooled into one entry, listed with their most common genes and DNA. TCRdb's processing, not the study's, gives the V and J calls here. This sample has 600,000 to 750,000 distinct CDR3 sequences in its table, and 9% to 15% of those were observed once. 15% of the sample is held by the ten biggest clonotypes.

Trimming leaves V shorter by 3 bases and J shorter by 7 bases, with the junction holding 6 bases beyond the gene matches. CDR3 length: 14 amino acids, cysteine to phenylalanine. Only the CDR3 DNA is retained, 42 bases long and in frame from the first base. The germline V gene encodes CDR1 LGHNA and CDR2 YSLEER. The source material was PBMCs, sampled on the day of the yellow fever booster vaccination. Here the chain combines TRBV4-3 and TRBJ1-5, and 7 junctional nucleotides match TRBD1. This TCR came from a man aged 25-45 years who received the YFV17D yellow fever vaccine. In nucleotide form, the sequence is TGCGCCAGCAGCCAGCAGGCAGGGGGACAGCCCCAGCATTTT. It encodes CASSQQAGGQPQHF.